The entry below gives a single T cell receptor (beta chain) sequence along with its context. Its target is not known. The sample comes from a study of T cell responses to AZD1222 COVID-19 vaccine. Broader study findings: It should be noted that donors were predominantly white British and more often female, and clonal diversity was possibly underestimated. AZD1222 recipients seropositive at baseline numbered only five to seven. Spike-specific TCRs gained breadth and depth after people received two AZD1222 doses.

Method: immunoSEQ multiplex PCR; TCRdb's copy keeps in-frame clones and lacks some. The sample has under 150,000 clones, roughly 85% seen once. Specimen: peripheral blood, collected 28 days after the second dose of the MenACWY control vaccine. This receptor was identified in an adult who received the MenACWY meningococcal vaccine as a control.

This chain's CDR3 is CASSVEAGRPADTQYF. The DNA for the CDR3 is TGTGCCAGCAGCGTAGAGGCAGGCAGACCCGCAGATACGCAGTATTTT. The rearrangement uses TRBV9 and TRBJ2-3, with D hard to call. V shed 0 bases and J shed 4 bases, with 15 bases lying between them. Germline V gene lookup returns CDR1 SGDLS and CDR2 YYNGEE. The CDR3 covers 16 residues.